This paragraph covers one TCR beta chain sequence. The repertoire was sequenced with immunoSEQ multiplex PCR; TCRdb's copy has only in-frame clones and lacks some. The profile shows about 62,000 clones, about 98% of them singletons. The sample is drawn from a study of technical replicates of blood from a handful of donors. CDR1 SGHRS and CDR2 YFSETQ come from the germline V gene. The CDR3 contains 14 residues. Trimming removed 1 base at V and 2 bases at J, with 8 bases between. The sequencing sample was made of T cells isolated from PBMCs. The TCR comes from a human donor in good health. V is TRBV5-1 and J is TRBJ2-3, with D hard to call. The CDR3, as DNA: TGCGCCAGCAGCTTGTTGGCAGACACAGATACGCAGTATTTT. Amino acids: CASSLLADTDTQYF. The whole variable domain, remainder taken from reference TRBV5-1 and TRBJ2-3, is KAGVTQTPRYLIKTRGQQVTLSCSPISGHRSVSWYQQTPGQGLQFLFEYFSETQRNKGNFPGRFSGRQFSNSRSEMNVSTLELGDSALYLCASSLLADTDTQYFGPGTRLTVL.